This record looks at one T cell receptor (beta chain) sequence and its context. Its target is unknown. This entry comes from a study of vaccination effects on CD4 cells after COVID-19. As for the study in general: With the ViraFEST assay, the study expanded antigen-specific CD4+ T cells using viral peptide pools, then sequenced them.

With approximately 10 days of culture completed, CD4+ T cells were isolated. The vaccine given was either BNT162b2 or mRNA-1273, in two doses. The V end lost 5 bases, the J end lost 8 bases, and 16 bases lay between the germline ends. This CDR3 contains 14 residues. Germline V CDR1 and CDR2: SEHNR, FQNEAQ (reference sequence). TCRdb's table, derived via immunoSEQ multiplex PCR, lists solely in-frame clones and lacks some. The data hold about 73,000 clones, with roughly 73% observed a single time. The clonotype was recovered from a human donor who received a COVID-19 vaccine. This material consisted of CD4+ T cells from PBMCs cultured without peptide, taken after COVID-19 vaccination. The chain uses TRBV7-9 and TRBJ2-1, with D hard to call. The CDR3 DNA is TGTGCCAGCAGCCGTTTCTTGGGGATGGATGAGCAGTTCTTC. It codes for CASSRFLGMDEQFF. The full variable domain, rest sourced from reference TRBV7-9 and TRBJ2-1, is DTGVSQNPRHKITKRGQNVTFRCDPISEHNRLYWYRQTLGQGPEFLTYFQNEAQLEKSRLLSDRFSAERPKGSFSTLEIQRTEQGDSAMYLCASSRFLGMDEQFFGPGTRLTVL.